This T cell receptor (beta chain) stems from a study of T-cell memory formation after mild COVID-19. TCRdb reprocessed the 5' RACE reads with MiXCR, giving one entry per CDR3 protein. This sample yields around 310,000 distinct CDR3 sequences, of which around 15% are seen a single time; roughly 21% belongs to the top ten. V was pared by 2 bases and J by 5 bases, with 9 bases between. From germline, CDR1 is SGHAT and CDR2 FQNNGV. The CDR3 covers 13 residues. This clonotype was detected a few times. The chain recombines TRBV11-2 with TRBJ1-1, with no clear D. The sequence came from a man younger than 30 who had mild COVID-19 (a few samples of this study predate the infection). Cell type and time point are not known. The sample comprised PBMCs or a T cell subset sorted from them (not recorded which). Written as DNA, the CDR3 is TGTGCCAGCAGCTTACGCCCCGGGACTGAAGCTTTCTTT. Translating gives CASSLRPGTEAFF. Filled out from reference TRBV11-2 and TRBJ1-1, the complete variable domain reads EAGVAQSPRYKIIEKRQSVAFWCNPISGHATLYWYQQILGQGPKLLIQFQNNGVVDDSQLPKDRFSAERLKGVDSTLKIQPAKLEDSAVYLCASSLRPGTEAFFGQGTRLTVV.